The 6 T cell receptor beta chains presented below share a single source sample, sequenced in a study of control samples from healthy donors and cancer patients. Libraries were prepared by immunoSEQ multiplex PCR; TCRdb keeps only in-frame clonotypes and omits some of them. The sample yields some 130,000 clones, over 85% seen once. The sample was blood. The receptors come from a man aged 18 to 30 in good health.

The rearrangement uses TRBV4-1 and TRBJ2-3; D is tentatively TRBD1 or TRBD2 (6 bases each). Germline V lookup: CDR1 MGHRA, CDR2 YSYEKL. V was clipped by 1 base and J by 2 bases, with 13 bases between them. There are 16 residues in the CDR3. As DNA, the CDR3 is TGCGCCAGCAGCCAAGTCCGGGGGCAAAACACAGATACGCAGTATTTT. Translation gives CASSQVRGQNTDTQYF.

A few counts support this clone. In nucleotides, the CDR3 is TGTGCCAGCAGCTCCGGGACTAACCCTACGAAGCAGTACTTC. Amino acid sequence: CASSSGTNPTKQYF. J is TRBJ2-7 and V is TRBV11-1; 7 positions match TRBD2. Germline V CDR1 and CDR2: SGHAT, FQDESV (reference sequence). The junction had 11 bases not matched to a gene; V was cut back by 4 bases and J by 8 bases. The CDR3 has 14 amino acids.

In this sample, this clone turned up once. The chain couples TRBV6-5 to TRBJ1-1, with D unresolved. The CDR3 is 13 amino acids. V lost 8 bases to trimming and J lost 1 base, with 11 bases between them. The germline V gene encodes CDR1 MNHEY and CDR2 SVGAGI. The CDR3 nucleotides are TGTGCCAGCCGATATAACACGAACACTGAAGCTTTCTTT. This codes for CASRYNTNTEAFF.

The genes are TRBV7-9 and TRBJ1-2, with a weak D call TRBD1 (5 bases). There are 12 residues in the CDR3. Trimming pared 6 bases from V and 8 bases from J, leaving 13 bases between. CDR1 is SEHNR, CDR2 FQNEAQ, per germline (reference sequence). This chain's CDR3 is CASSRDSYGYTF. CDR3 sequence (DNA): TGTGCCAGCAGTCGAGACAGTTACGGCTACACCTTC.

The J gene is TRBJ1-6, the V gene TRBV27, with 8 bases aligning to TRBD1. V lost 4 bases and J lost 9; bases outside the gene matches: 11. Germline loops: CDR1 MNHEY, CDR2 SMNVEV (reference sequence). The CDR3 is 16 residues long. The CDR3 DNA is TGTGCCAGCAGTTGGGAATCCGGGACAGGAAGTTCACCCCTCCACTTT. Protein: CASSWESGTGSSPLHF.

CDR3 nucleotides: TGTGCCAGCAGCCCCACGGGGTGGGGGGATTCGGGCTACACCTTC. The encoded protein is CASSPTGWGDSGYTF. The gene calls are TRBV9 and TRBJ1-2; possibly TRBD1 for D (5 bases). V shed 4 bases and J shed 8 bases, with 21 bases lying between them. This CDR3 is 15 amino acids long. CDR1 and CDR2 from the germline V gene are SGDLS and YYNGEE.